These 20 T cell receptor beta chains share one sample of origin, sequenced in a study of CD8 T cells in Susac syndrome. Random-hexamer reverse transcription was applied to roughly 0.5 to 1 ug RNA. One entry per CDR3 protein results from TCRdb running MiXCR on the immunoSEQ multiplex PCR reads. The table lists some 210,000 distinct CDR3 sequences, about 95% of them singletons. Sequencing was carried out using CD4+ T cells from PBMCs. These receptors were obtained from a human donor with Susac syndrome.

With regard to this clonotype: A junction boundary mismatches the germline segment, possibly from a read error. This rearrangement joins TRBV29-1 to TRBJ2-7; D is possibly TRBD1 (6 bases). The length of the CDR3 is 12 residues. CDR1 and CDR2 (germline): SQVTM, ANQGSEA. Here the CDR3 reads CSVGTPKSGEDF. CDR3 DNA: TGCAGCGTGGGGACACCTAAAAGCGGCGAGGACTTC.

CDR3 sequence: CASSLFGQGDGYTF. For the CDR3, the DNA is TGTGCCAGCAGCTTATTCGGGCAGGGTGATGGCTACACCTTC. The chain combines TRBV7-3 with TRBJ1-2; possibly TRBD1 for D (5 bases). The CDR3 extends over 14 amino acids. With 2 bases removed from V and 6 bases from J, the gap between germline ends came to 13 bases. CDR1 is SGHTA, CDR2 FQGTGA, per germline. Full variable domain (remainder filled in from reference TRBV7-3 and TRBJ1-2): GAGVSQTPSNKVTEKGKYVELRCDPISGHTALYWYRQSLGQGPEFLIYFQGTGAADDSGLPNDRFFAVRPEGSVSTLKIQRTERGDSAVYLCASSLFGQGDGYTFGSGTRLTVV.

The chain is built from TRBV4-1 and TRBJ1-1; D is ambiguous. The germline V gene has CDR1 MGHRA and CDR2 YSYEKL. Trimming pared 1 base from V and 0 bases from J, leaving 15 bases between. The CDR3 sequence is 17 residues long. This CDR3 is CASSQVLVDMLNTEAFF. The CDR3 DNA reads TGCGCCAGCAGCCAAGTATTAGTCGATATGTTGAACACTGAAGCTTTCTTT.

The V gene is TRBV2, the J gene TRBJ2-2; no clear D. This CDR3 has 12 residues. Germline-derived CDR1 and CDR2 are SNHLY and FYNNEI. Trimming cost V 6 bases and J 7 bases, with 9 bases left between them. CDR3 in DNA: TGTGCCAGCAGGCGAGAGGACGGGGAGCTGTTTTTT. It codes for CASRREDGELFF.

The chain links TRBV7-2 to TRBJ1-6; D remains ambiguous. The CDR3 extends over 14 amino acids. Germline values: CDR1 SGHTA, CDR2 FQGNSA. V lost 5 bases and J lost 9, with 14 bases in between. CDR3 DNA sequence: TGTGCCAGCAGCCCCCGGACGTCGGTTTCACCCCTCCACTTT. Translated: CASSPRTSVSPLHF.

The chain has TRBV5-1 and TRBJ1-1, with 8 bases lining up with TRBD1. Germline CDR1 SGHRS, CDR2 YFSETQ. The junction had 5 bases not matched to a gene; V was cut back by 4 bases and J by 3 bases. The CDR3 extends over 14 amino acids. CDR3 sequence: CASSRQGADTEAFF. The CDR3 nucleotides read TGCGCCAGCAGCCGTCAGGGGGCCGACACTGAAGCTTTCTTT.

This sequence joins TRBV20-1 and TRBJ2-2, with D possibly TRBD2 on 5 matching bases. The CDR3 runs to 14 residues. Trimming removed 1 base from V and 3 bases from J, with 9 bases in between. Germline V gene sequence: CDR1 DFQATT, CDR2 SNEGSKA (reference sequence). The CDR3 DNA sequence: TGCAGTGCTAGAGGCGCGGGCGACACCGGGGAGCTGTTTTTT. It specifies CSARGAGDTGELFF.

The rearrangement uses TRBV6-1 and TRBJ2-5, with 8 bases fitting TRBD1. This CDR3 has 14 amino acids. CDR1 MNHNS and CDR2 SASEGT come from the germline V gene. V shed 3 bases, J shed 5 bases, and the junction held 5 bases outside the gene matches. Written as DNA, the CDR3 is TGTGCCAGCAGTGAGTCAGGGGGCGCGGAGACCCAGTACTTC. It specifies CASSESGGAETQYF.

V and J are TRBV29-1 and TRBJ2-5, with 10 nucleotides matching TRBD1. V trimming: 4 bases; J trimming: 1 base; junction bases outside the gene matches: 6. CDR1 SQVTM and CDR2 ANQGSEA come from the germline V gene. The CDR3 is 15 residues long. The CDR3 loop is CSVVRQGAPQETQYF. Written as DNA, the CDR3 is TGCAGCGTTGTTCGACAGGGGGCGCCCCAAGAGACCCAGTACTTC.

This clonotype was picked up one time. This chain links TRBV5-1 with TRBJ1-3; D ambiguous. Trimming left V 0 bases short and J 3 bases short, with 7 bases between. The CDR3 has 14 amino acids. Germline CDR1 SGHRS, CDR2 YFSETQ. In DNA form, the CDR3 reads TGCGCCAGCAGCTTGGATGGGATTGGAAACACCATATATTTT. Translated, it gives CASSLDGIGNTIYF.

This clonotype occurred once. The CDR3 DNA reads TGCAGCGTCCAGGTTAACACCGGGGAGCTGTTTTTT. This gives the protein CSVQVNTGELFF. The V gene is TRBV29-1, the J gene TRBJ2-2; D call uncertain. The CDR3 runs 12 residues. V was clipped by 6 bases and J by 2 bases, with 7 bases between them. The germline gives CDR1 SQVTM, CDR2 ANQGSEA.

The chain uses TRBV16 and TRBJ2-7, with 9 positions matching TRBD2. There are 16 residues in the CDR3. CDR1 and CDR2 from the germline V gene are KGHSY and FQNENV. V lost 4 bases, J lost 3 bases, and 10 bases stayed unmatched. CDR3: CASSPLAGGGGYEQYF. Written as DNA, the CDR3 is TGTGCCAGCAGCCCTCTTGCCGGCGGGGGGGGCTACGAGCAGTACTTC.

This clonotype was detected a few times. This rearrangement joins TRBV20-1 to TRBJ2-3; D is undetermined. V gave up 6 bases and J gave up 0 bases, with 4 bases separating them. CDR3 size: 11 residues. Germline V gene sequence: CDR1 DFQATT, CDR2 SNEGSKA (reference sequence). CDR3 DNA: TGCAGTGCCAAGAGCACAGATACGCAGTATTTT. Protein: CSAKSTDTQYF.

The rearrangement joins TRBV20-1 to TRBJ1-4; 8 bases align to TRBD1. Trimming took 7 bases from V and 6 from J; bases not matched to a gene: 7. This CDR3 has 13 residues. CDR1 is DFQATT and CDR2 is SNEGSKA in the germline V gene (reference sequence). CDR3: CSVEDRADEKLFF. The CDR3 nucleotides read TGCAGTGTTGAGGACAGGGCTGATGAAAAACTGTTTTTT.

The rearrangement uses TRBV12-3 or TRBV12-4 and TRBJ2-7; D possibly corresponds to TRBD2 (5 bases). Trimming pared 0 bases from V and 8 bases from J, leaving 8 bases between. This CDR3 comprises 12 residues. As DNA, the CDR3 is TGTGCCAGCAGTTTAGCCGAGGGTAAGCAGTACTTC. Translated, it gives CASSLAEGKQYF.

In nucleotides, the CDR3 is TGCGCCAGCACCCTTCCGGGACAGGGTGGCAATGAGCAGTTCTTC. Amino acid sequence: CASTLPGQGGNEQFF. The chain employs TRBV5-1 and TRBJ2-1, with 9 bases lining up with TRBD1. The CDR3 sequence is 15 residues long. Germline CDR1 reads SGHRS; CDR2 reads YFSETQ. With 6 bases clipped from V and 6 bases from J, the junction kept 10 bases outside the gene matches. The entire variable domain, with the rest obtained from reference TRBV5-1 and TRBJ2-1, is as follows: KAGVTQTPRYLIKTRGQQVTLSCSPISGHRSVSWYQQTPGQGLQFLFEYFSETQRNKGNFPGRFSGRQFSNSRSEMNVSTLELGDSALYLCASTLPGQGGNEQFFGPGTRLTVL.

The V gene is TRBV24-1, the J gene TRBJ2-2; D not certain. Trimming left V 10 bases short and J 4 bases short, with 6 bases between. CDR1 KGHDR and CDR2 SFDVKD come from the germline V gene. The CDR3 length is 11 residues. The CDR3 DNA sequence: TGTGCCACGCAAGGCACCGGGGAGCTGTTTTTT. Translating gives CATQGTGELFF.

The chain recombines TRBV6-1 with TRBJ1-2; D not certain. Deletions cut 5 bases from V and 2 bases from J, with 21 bases between. The CDR3 runs 17 residues. Germline V gene sequence: CDR1 MNHNS, CDR2 SASEGT. CDR3 in DNA: TGTGCCAGCAGTACCTTATCGTATAGGGTGGGAAACTATGGCTACACCTTC. Translated, it gives CASSTLSYRVGNYGYTF.

The rearrangement uses TRBV20-1 and TRBJ1-4, with 12 nucleotides matching TRBD1. J lost 8 bases, V lost 4 bases, and 2 bases had no gene match. Germline CDR1 reads DFQATT; CDR2 reads SNEGSKA (reference sequence). The CDR3 length is 13 residues. CDR3 nucleotides: TGCAGTGCTACCGGGACAGGGGGCGAAAAACTGTTTTTT. Protein: CSATGTGGEKLFF.

This chain connects TRBV25-1 to TRBJ2-7; D uncertain. The V end was cut by 1 base, the J end by 6 bases, with 16 bases between. The CDR3 length is 15 residues. CDR1 and CDR2 from the germline V gene are MGHDK and SYGVNS. The CDR3 spells CASSEFSPSRTEQYF. The CDR3 coding sequence is TGTGCCAGCAGTGAATTTTCGCCTAGTCGGACCGAGCAGTACTTC.